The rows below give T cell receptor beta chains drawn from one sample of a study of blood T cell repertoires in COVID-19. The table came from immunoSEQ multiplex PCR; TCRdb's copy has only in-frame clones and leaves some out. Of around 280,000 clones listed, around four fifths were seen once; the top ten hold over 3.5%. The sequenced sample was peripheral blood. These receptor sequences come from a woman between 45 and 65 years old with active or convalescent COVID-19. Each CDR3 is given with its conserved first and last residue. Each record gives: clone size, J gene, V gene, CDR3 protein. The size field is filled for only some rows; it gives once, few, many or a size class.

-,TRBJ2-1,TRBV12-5,CASGLSRMTSGRVDEQFF
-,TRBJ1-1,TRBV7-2,CASSGGALRAEAFF
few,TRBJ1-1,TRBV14,CASSLRKPGPRDTEAFF
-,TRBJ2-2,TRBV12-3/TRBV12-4,CASSRSGTGELFF
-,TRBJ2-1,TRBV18,CASSPLSGRIGEQFF
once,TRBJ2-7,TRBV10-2,CASSERAEQYF
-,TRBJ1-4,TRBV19,CASSHLRGQGTNEKLFF
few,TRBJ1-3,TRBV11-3,CASSFYSPRNTIYF
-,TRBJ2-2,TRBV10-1,CASSAEGPRVTGELFF
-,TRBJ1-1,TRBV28,CASGSGNTEAFF
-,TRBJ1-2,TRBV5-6,CASSPGTADYGYTF
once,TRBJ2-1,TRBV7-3,CASSPGGSSYNEQFF
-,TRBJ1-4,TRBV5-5,CASSVQGQGEKLFF
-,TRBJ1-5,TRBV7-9,CASSAQGKDQPQHF
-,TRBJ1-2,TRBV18,CASSLREQRDGYTF
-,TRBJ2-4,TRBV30,CACLDTKNIQYF
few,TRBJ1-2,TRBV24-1,CATSGPGAYGYTF
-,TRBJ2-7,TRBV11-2,CASSFTLALHSYEQYF
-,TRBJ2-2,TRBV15,CATSRATGTGTGELFF
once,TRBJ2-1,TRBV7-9,CASTTTSTGYNEQFF
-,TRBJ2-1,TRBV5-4,CASSFDERDQFF
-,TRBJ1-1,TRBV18,CASSNLLDTEAFF
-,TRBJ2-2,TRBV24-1,CATSDPGQGGSGELFF
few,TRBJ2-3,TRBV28,CASSPERVDTQYF
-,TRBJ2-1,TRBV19,CASSISRGSGRYDNEQFF
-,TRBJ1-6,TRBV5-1,CASSWTGLSSYNSPLHF
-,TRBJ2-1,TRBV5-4,CASSDSLGRDSNEQFF
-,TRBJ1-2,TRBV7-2,CASSVTGLGYTF
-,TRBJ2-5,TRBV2,CASSERSTSDGTQYF
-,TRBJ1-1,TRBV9,CASSRLRGGSVGVAEAFF
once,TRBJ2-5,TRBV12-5,CASGKGAGLQETQYF
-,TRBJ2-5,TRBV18,CASALTVETQYF
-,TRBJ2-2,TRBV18,CASSDRGTGELFF
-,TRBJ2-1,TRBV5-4,CASSLGGTSGTVYNEQFF
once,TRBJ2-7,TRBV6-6,CASSWASSYEQYF
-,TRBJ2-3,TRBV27,CASSLFDTSTDTQYF
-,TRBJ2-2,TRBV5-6,CASSLDRNTGELFF
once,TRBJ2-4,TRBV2,CASSEASGGLAKNIQYF